Sequencing of this T cell receptor beta chain was carried out in a study of blood T cells in healthy people across ages. Study-level findings and limits: The lack of PBMC sorting stopped any conclusive naive versus antigen-experienced comparison.

Next came a second PCR, run for roughly 6 to 11 cycles, which used a sample-barcoded 5' primer along with a J-beta primer mix. TCRdb reprocessed the 5' RACE reads via MiXCR and lists one record per CDR3 protein. The sample records 1.6 million or so distinct CDR3 sequences, around 36% being singletons. V dropped 3 bases and J dropped 2; count of bases not matched to a gene: 7. Germline V lookup: CDR1 DFQATT, CDR2 SNEGSKA (reference sequence). The CDR3 totals 18 residues. About this clonotype: Its antigen is not identified.

Specimen: blood. The sequence was obtained from a woman aged 25 to 45 in good health. V is TRBV20-1 and J is TRBJ2-1, with TRBD2 matching 16 bases. DNA of the CDR3: TGCAGTGCTAGTGTGGGACTAGCGGGGGGGCCCCCCTACAATGAGCAGTTCTTC. Translating it yields CSASVGLAGGPPYNEQFF.